Listed below are T cell receptor beta chains from one sample, sequenced in a study of blood T cell repertoires in COVID-19. The repertoire was sequenced with immunoSEQ multiplex PCR; TCRdb's copy has only in-frame clones and lacks some. The repertoire includes a few hundred thousand clones, approximately 85% of them detected once, and 0.87% sits in the top ten. The sequenced sample was peripheral blood. The source of these receptors is a human donor with COVID-19, enrolled during active disease. The donor label of this sample is uncertain. Each CDR3 is given with its conserved first and last residue. A D gene is named only where the DNA matches it firmly. Clone size is not always given. Where it is, it says once, few, many or a class for expanded clones.

V: TRBV27; D: TRBD1; J: TRBJ1-5; size: -; CDR3: CASSQTTMTGRDSNQPQHF; DNA: TGTGCCAGCAGTCAAACAACCATGACAGGGCGGGACAGCAATCAGCCCCAGCATTTT
V: TRBV29-1; D: -; J: TRBJ1-1; size: -; CDR3: CSVDFSGSGTEAFF; DNA: TGCAGCGTCGATTTCTCGGGATCCGGCACTGAAGCTTTCTTT
V: TRBV28; D: -; J: TRBJ1-6; size: once; CDR3: CASSLGGNNSPLHF; DNA: TGTGCCAGCAGTTTAGGGGGGAATAATTCACCCCTCCACTTT
V: TRBV27; D: TRBD1; J: TRBJ1-2; size: few; CDR3: CASRVRGPGYGYTF; DNA: TGTGCCAGCAGGGTCAGGGGGCCGGGCTATGGCTACACCTTC
V: TRBV4-2; D: -; J: TRBJ2-1; size: -; CDR3: CASSSRESLDNEQFF; DNA: TGTGCCAGCAGCTCCAGGGAAAGTTTGGACAATGAGCAGTTCTTC
V: TRBV2; D: -; J: TRBJ2-1; size: -; CDR3: CASSGGPYNEQFF; DNA: TGTGCCAGCTCTGGGGGCCCCTACAATGAGCAGTTCTTC
V: TRBV6-5; D: TRBD1; J: TRBJ2-7; size: -; CDR3: CASRAGTGGDEQYF; DNA: TGTGCCAGCAGAGCCGGGACAGGAGGGGACGAGCAGTACTTC
V: TRBV28; D: -; J: TRBJ2-7; size: -; CDR3: CASSLSGGGSEQYF; DNA: TGTGCCAGCAGTTTATCAGGGGGAGGATCCGAGCAGTACTTC
V: TRBV29-1; D: -; J: TRBJ2-5; size: -; CDR3: CSVEGRGQETQYF; DNA: TGCAGCGTTGAAGGGAGGGGTCAAGAGACCCAGTACTTC
V: TRBV5-1; D: -; J: TRBJ1-5; size: -; CDR3: CASSPISGGNQPQHF; DNA: TGCGCCAGCAGCCCAATATCGGGAGGCAATCAGCCCCAGCATTTT
V: TRBV4-1; D: -; J: TRBJ2-7; size: -; CDR3: CASSQDPSPTSGEQYF; DNA: TGCGCCAGCAGCCAAGACCCCAGCCCTACGTCGGGAGAGCAGTACTTC
V: TRBV9; D: TRBD1; J: TRBJ2-4; size: -; CDR3: CASSVSGGSIQYF; DNA: TGTGCCAGCAGCGTATCAGGGGGCAGCATTCAGTACTTC
V: TRBV4-1; D: -; J: TRBJ1-1; size: -; CDR3: CASSRSRDTEAFF; DNA: TGCGCCAGCAGCCGATCCAGGGACACTGAAGCTTTCTTT
V: TRBV5-6; D: -; J: TRBJ1-1; size: once; CDR3: CASSVPVLNTEAFF; DNA: TGTGCCAGCAGCGTACCGGTTTTGAACACTGAAGCTTTCTTT
V: TRBV28; D: TRBD1; J: TRBJ1-2; size: -; CDR3: CASRPTGGVFYGYTF; DNA: TGTGCCAGCAGACCGACAGGGGGCGTATTCTATGGCTACACCTTC
V: TRBV28; D: -; J: TRBJ2-3; size: -; CDR3: CASSSPGAHSTDTQYF; DNA: TGTGCCAGCAGTTCCCCTGGGGCACATAGCACAGATACGCAGTATTTT
V: TRBV2; D: TRBD2; J: TRBJ2-3; size: -; CDR3: CASSGGLAGVPDTQYF; DNA: TGTGCCAGCAGTGGGGGACTAGCGGGAGTTCCAGATACGCAGTATTTT
V: TRBV4-3; D: -; J: TRBJ1-2; size: once; CDR3: CASSPTRGEGFGYTF; DNA: TGCGCCAGCAGCCCCACGCGGGGGGAGGGTTTTGGCTACACCTTC
V: TRBV6-5; D: TRBD2; J: TRBJ2-7; size: -; CDR3: CASSYGLAGYEQYF; DNA: TGTGCCAGCAGTTACGGACTAGCGGGTTACGAGCAGTACTTC
V: TRBV9; D: TRBD1; J: TRBJ1-5; size: few; CDR3: CASSVGTGGQPQHF; DNA: TGTGCCAGCAGCGTCGGGACAGGGGGTCAGCCCCAGCATTTT
V: TRBV15; D: TRBD1; J: TRBJ1-2; size: -; CDR3: CATSPGGGDYGYTF; DNA: TGTGCCACCAGCCCTGGAGGGGGCGACTATGGCTACACCTTC
V: TRBV28; D: -; J: TRBJ1-2; size: -; CDR3: CASQIQVDYGYTF; DNA: TGTGCCAGTCAGATACAGGTGGACTATGGCTACACCTTC
V: TRBV30; D: -; J: TRBJ1-4; size: once; CDR3: CASNGFRGEKLFF; DNA: TGTGCCTCCAACGGGTTCCGTGGGGAAAAACTGTTTTTT
V: TRBV7-2; D: -; J: TRBJ2-1; size: -; CDR3: CASRGYGLFGNSYNEQFF; DNA: TGTGCCAGCAGGGGATACGGACTATTCGGTAACTCCTACAATGAGCAGTTCTTC
V: TRBV11-3; D: -; J: TRBJ1-6; size: -; CDR3: CASSKGRGVSPLHF; DNA: TGTGCCAGCAGCAAGGGCAGGGGAGTCTCACCCCTCCACTTT
V: TRBV15; D: -; J: TRBJ1-4; size: -; CDR3: CATSRGRGEKLFF; DNA: TGTGCCACCAGCAGAGGACGAGGTGAAAAACTGTTTTTT
V: TRBV5-6; D: TRBD1; J: TRBJ2-7; size: -; CDR3: CASSPGTGGGTGEQYF; DNA: TGTGCCAGCAGCCCCGGGACAGGGGGCGGCACCGGCGAGCAGTACTTC
V: TRBV28; D: -; J: TRBJ1-6; size: -; CDR3: CASSFVGTPKNYNSPLHF; DNA: TGTGCCAGCAGTTTTGTCGGGACACCAAAGAACTATAATTCACCCCTCCACTTT
V: TRBV6-5; D: -; J: TRBJ2-7; size: -; CDR3: CASSYPNTDEQYF; DNA: TGTGCCAGCAGTTACCCTAATACCGACGAGCAGTACTTC
V: TRBV28; D: -; J: TRBJ2-2; size: -; CDR3: CASSLAQYTGELFF; DNA: TGTGCCAGCAGTTTAGCTCAGTACACCGGGGAGCTGTTTTTT
V: TRBV1; D: -; J: TRBJ1-2; size: -; CDR3: CTSSQDRSGAGYTF; DNA: TGCACCAGCAGCCAAGATAGGTCAGGTGCTGGCTACACCTTC
V: TRBV30; D: TRBD1; J: TRBJ1-6; size: -; CDR3: CAWSPTRTGGHSPLHF; DNA: TGTGCCTGGAGTCCCACTCGGACAGGGGGTCATTCACCCCTCCACTTT
V: TRBV7-2; D: -; J: TRBJ1-3; size: once; CDR3: CASSLALGWSSGNTIYF; DNA: TGTGCCAGCAGCTTAGCGCTTGGCTGGAGCTCTGGAAACACCATATATTTT
V: TRBV6-4; D: -; J: TRBJ1-6; size: -; CDR3: CASSVGVGLGGVYNSPLHF; DNA: TGTGCCAGCAGTGTTGGAGTTGGGTTGGGGGGGGTATATAATTCACCCCTCCACTTT
V: TRBV28; D: TRBD2; J: TRBJ2-3; size: -; CDR3: CASSLWLARGDTQYF; DNA: TGTGCCAGCAGTTTATGGCTAGCGCGGGGGGATACGCAGTATTTT
V: TRBV18; D: -; J: TRBJ2-2; size: -; CDR3: CASSLTGNTGELFF; DNA: TGTGCCAGCTCACTAACAGGGAACACCGGGGAGCTGTTTTTT
V: TRBV10-3; D: TRBD2; J: TRBJ2-1; size: many; CDR3: CAIREAEDYNEQFF; DNA: TGTGCCATCCGGGAGGCCGAGGACTACAATGAGCAGTTCTTC
V: TRBV28; D: TRBD2; J: TRBJ2-3; size: -; CDR3: CASSLIREAPDTQYF; DNA: TGTGCCAGCAGTTTAATCCGGGAGGCACCAGATACGCAGTATTTT
V: TRBV4-1; D: -; J: TRBJ1-2; size: -; CDR3: CASSQEMEGIPRGYTF; DNA: TGCGCCAGCAGCCAAGAAATGGAGGGGATCCCTCGAGGCTACACCTTC
V: TRBV2; D: TRBD1; J: TRBJ2-5; size: -; CDR3: CASSGDRVETQYF; DNA: TGTGCCAGCAGTGGGGACAGGGTAGAGACCCAGTACTTC
V: TRBV19; D: -; J: TRBJ1-2; size: -; CDR3: CASSPRQDIYTF; DNA: TGTGCCAGTAGTCCTCGCCAAGACATATACACCTTC
V: TRBV4-2; D: TRBD2; J: TRBJ2-3; size: -; CDR3: CASSRLADATDTQYF; DNA: TGTGCCAGCAGCCGACTAGCGGATGCCACAGATACGCAGTATTTT
V: TRBV30; D: TRBD2; J: TRBJ2-1; size: -; CDR3: CAWMGGRDNEQFF; DNA: TGTGCCTGGATGGGTGGGAGGGACAATGAGCAGTTCTTC
V: TRBV9; D: -; J: TRBJ2-3; size: -; CDR3: CASSVDTGRSTDTQYF; DNA: TGTGCCAGCAGCGTAGATACAGGGCGCAGCACAGATACGCAGTATTTT
V: TRBV6-1; D: TRBD2; J: TRBJ2-2; size: few; CDR3: CASSELLAVTGELFF; DNA: TGTGCCAGCAGTGAACTACTAGCGGTCACCGGGGAGCTGTTTTTT
V: TRBV28; D: -; J: TRBJ2-7; size: many; CDR3: CASSFIGAASYEQYF; DNA: TGTGCCAGCAGTTTTATTGGGGCCGCCTCCTACGAGCAGTACTTC
V: TRBV24-1; D: -; J: TRBJ2-1; size: -; CDR3: CATAEGGEYNEQFF; DNA: TGTGCCACCGCGGAAGGCGGGGAATACAATGAGCAGTTCTTC
V: TRBV27; D: TRBD1; J: TRBJ1-6; size: -; CDR3: CASSFSHDRESLHF; DNA: TGTGCCAGCAGTTTTTCTCATGACAGGGAATCCCTCCACTTT
V: TRBV11-3; D: -; J: TRBJ1-1; size: -; CDR3: CASSLERRGKAFF; DNA: TGTGCCAGCAGCTTAGAGCGGCGGGGGAAAGCTTTCTTT
V: TRBV30; D: TRBD2; J: TRBJ2-7; size: -; CDR3: CALAGGPYEQYF; DNA: TGTGCCTTAGCGGGAGGGCCCTACGAGCAGTACTTC
V: TRBV25-1; D: TRBD1; J: TRBJ1-6; size: -; CDR3: CASSQTGGRNSPLHF; DNA: TGTGCCAGCAGTCAAACAGGGGGTAGAAATTCACCCCTCCACTTT
V: TRBV19; D: TRBD1; J: TRBJ2-1; size: few; CDR3: CASLDRGRSDEQFF; DNA: TGTGCCAGTTTGGACAGGGGGCGTAGCGATGAGCAGTTCTTC
V: TRBV15; D: -; J: TRBJ2-7; size: few; CDR3: CATSRVNGDEQYF; DNA: TGTGCCACCAGCAGAGTCAACGGGGACGAGCAGTACTTC
V: TRBV5-1; D: -; J: TRBJ2-7; size: -; CDR3: CASTPTDTSYEQYF; DNA: TGCGCCAGCACCCCAACGGACACGAGCTACGAGCAGTACTTC
V: TRBV30; D: -; J: TRBJ2-5; size: -; CDR3: CAWSETLQETQYF; DNA: TGTGCCTGGAGTGAGACACTCCAAGAGACCCAGTACTTC
V: TRBV19; D: TRBD1; J: TRBJ1-6; size: -; CDR3: CASSIRTGRASPLHF; DNA: TGTGCCAGTAGTATCCGGACAGGAAGGGCTTCACCCCTCCACTTT
V: TRBV24-1; D: TRBD1; J: TRBJ1-1; size: -; CDR3: CATRSGGGTEAFF; DNA: TGTGCCACCAGATCAGGGGGTGGCACTGAAGCTTTCTTT
V: TRBV11-3; D: -; J: TRBJ2-3; size: -; CDR3: CASSLGGTPWDTQYF; DNA: TGTGCCAGCAGCTTAGGCGGGACCCCCTGGGATACGCAGTATTTT
V: TRBV28; D: -; J: TRBJ2-7; size: -; CDR3: CASRSFRDTTYEQYF; DNA: TGTGCCAGCAGGTCCTTCCGGGACACGACCTACGAGCAGTACTTC